Listed here are 12 T cell receptor beta chains from one sample, sequenced in a study of blood T cell repertoires in COVID-19. Profiling relied on immunoSEQ multiplex PCR, and the TCRdb table lists in-frame clones only, not all of them. Here the sample spans about 400,000 clones, around 90% being singletons. The sample comprised peripheral blood. All receptors derive from a human donor in a cohort sampled during active COVID-19.

J is TRBJ2-7 and V is TRBV11-2; the match to TRBD1 covers 7 bases. CDR1 and CDR2 from the germline V gene are SGHAT and FQNNGV. J was trimmed by 2 bases and V by 5 bases; bases with no gene match: 3. The CDR3 contains 13 residues. The CDR3, as DNA: TGTGCCAGCAGCCTGGACAGGCCCTACGAGCAGTACTTC. As protein: CASSLDRPYEQYF.

J is TRBJ2-5 and V is TRBV5-1; no reliable D call. V lost 0 bases, J lost 4 bases, and 13 bases lay in between. Germline V gene data show CDR1 as SGHRS and CDR2 as YFSETQ. CDR3 length equals 15 residues. CDR3 residues: CASSLGARRLETQYF. Written as DNA, the CDR3 is TGCGCCAGCAGCTTGGGAGCGAGGAGATTAGAGACCCAGTACTTC.

V gene TRBV6-5 combines with J gene TRBJ1-1; D may be TRBD1 (6 bases). This CDR3 contains 16 residues. Looked up from germline, CDR1 is MNHEY and CDR2 is SVGAGI. V dropped 2 bases and J dropped 10 bases, with 23 bases sitting between them. CDR3 loop: CASSYLSRGLQGAAFF. The CDR3 DNA sequence: TGTGCCAGCAGTTACCTGTCCAGGGGCCTACAAGGAGCAGCTTTCTTT.

The chain's CDR3 is CSALRERRTDTQYF. The CDR3 bases are TGCAGCGCACTTCGGGAGAGACGCACAGATACGCAGTATTTT. The chain joins TRBV29-1 to TRBJ2-3, with a tentative D call TRBD2 (6 bases). Germline V gene lookup returns CDR1 SQVTM and CDR2 ANQGSEA. V was clipped by 7 bases and J by 1 base, with 15 bases between them. CDR3 length: 14 amino acids.

V usage is TRBV7-2 and J usage is TRBJ2-1; D is perhaps TRBD2 (5 bases). V lost 2 bases, J lost 7 bases, and 9 bases lay in between. The CDR3 sequence is 13 residues long. CDR1 is SGHTA, CDR2 FQGNSA, per germline. In nucleotides, the CDR3 is TGTGCCAGCAGCTTACGGACTGCTAATGAGCAGTTCTTC. Translating gives CASSLRTANEQFF.

The chain couples TRBV7-3 to TRBJ2-1; 9 positions match TRBD2. The CDR3 extends over 15 amino acids. With 1 base clipped from V and 6 bases from J, the junction kept 4 bases outside the gene matches. Germline CDR1 is SGHTA and CDR2 is FQGTGA. In nucleotides, the CDR3 is TGTGCCAGCAGCTTAAATAGCGGGAGCGTCAATGAGCAGTTCTTC. Its translation: CASSLNSGSVNEQFF.

This chain links TRBV7-9 with TRBJ2-1; 7 bases map to TRBD2. Per germline, CDR1 SEHNR and CDR2 FQNEAQ (reference sequence). J lost 12 bases, V lost 3 bases, and 11 bases had no gene match. This CDR3 region has 14 residues. The chain's CDR3 is CASSFFGGTDVQFF. CDR3 coding DNA: TGTGCCAGCAGCTTTTTCGGGGGGACGGATGTGCAGTTCTTC.

The chain recombines TRBV7-8 with TRBJ1-1; 7 nucleotides agree with TRBD1. The ends lost 6 bases at V and 7 bases at J; junction bases unmatched: 8. This CDR3 is 13 amino acids long. CDR1 is SGHVS, CDR2 FQNEAQ, per germline. The CDR3 spells CASRFRGDSEAFF. As DNA, the CDR3 is TGTGCCAGCAGATTTAGGGGGGACAGTGAAGCTTTCTTT.

The genes are TRBV11-2 and TRBJ2-2, with 10 bases lining up with TRBD2. The germline gives CDR1 SGHAT, CDR2 FQNNGV. With 2 bases clipped from V and 5 bases from J, the junction kept 8 bases outside the gene matches. This CDR3 has 17 amino acids. The CDR3 nucleotides are TGTGCCAGCAGCTTAAGTCTAGCGGGAGACGGAACCGGGGAGCTGTTTTTT. Its translation: CASSLSLAGDGTGELFF.

V and J are TRBV7-9 and TRBJ1-4, with 8 bases that match TRBD1. This CDR3 comprises 16 residues. Germline-derived CDR1 and CDR2 are SEHNR and FQNEAQ (reference sequence). With V trimmed by 1 base and J by 7 bases, 8 bases remained unmatched. CDR3 loop: CASSLVGRGQGEKLFF. The CDR3, as DNA: TGTGCCAGCAGCTTAGTCGGCAGGGGGCAAGGTGAAAAACTGTTTTTT.

This clone was seen a handful of times. The chain employs TRBV5-4 and TRBJ1-6; 7 bases match TRBD1. Germline-derived CDR1 and CDR2 are SGHNT and YYREEE (reference sequence). Trimming took 0 bases from V and 11 from J; bases not matched to a gene: 14. The CDR3 loop spans 17 amino acids. The CDR3 loop reads CASSLDGLTGEGTPLHF. The CDR3 DNA sequence: TGTGCCAGCAGCTTGGACGGACTTACAGGGGAAGGTACACCCCTCCACTTT.

The CDR3 sequence: CASSSLRGGRETQYF. The CDR3 nucleotides read TGCGCCAGCAGCTCCCTACGGGGTGGGAGAGAGACCCAGTACTTC. This rearrangement joins TRBV5-1 to TRBJ2-5; maybe TRBD2 (5 bases). Germline lookup yields CDR1 SGHRS and CDR2 YFSETQ. This CDR3 has 15 amino acids. The V end lost 3 bases, the J end lost 4 bases, and 16 bases lay between the germline ends.